What follows describes a single T cell receptor (beta chain). Its antigen is not known. The CDR3 extends over 17 amino acids. V lost 2 bases, J lost 6 bases, and 13 bases stayed unmatched. TCRdb re-called the 5' RACE reads through MiXCR, storing one row per CDR3 protein. The table lists roughly 350,000 distinct CDR3 sequences, approximately 29% of them singletons, with 13% in the top ten. This sample is drawn from a study of T-cell memory formation after mild COVID-19. Study-wide results and limits: Contracting clones, day 15 to 85, had balanced CD4/CD8, and later expanders favored CD4+. Pre-infection memory contained some responding clones, which suggested that cross-reactive memory had joined.

The sample was PBMCs or a T cell subset sorted from them (not recorded which). This sequence was found in an adult woman who had mild COVID-19 (a few samples of this study predate the infection). Cell type and time point are not known. The V gene is TRBV12-3 or TRBV12-4, the J gene TRBJ1-5; TRBD1 aligns across 7 bases. Here the CDR3 reads CASSLSRDSAFLQPQHF. CDR3 nucleotides: TGTGCCAGCAGTTTATCTCGGGACAGTGCTTTCCTTCAGCCCCAGCATTTT.